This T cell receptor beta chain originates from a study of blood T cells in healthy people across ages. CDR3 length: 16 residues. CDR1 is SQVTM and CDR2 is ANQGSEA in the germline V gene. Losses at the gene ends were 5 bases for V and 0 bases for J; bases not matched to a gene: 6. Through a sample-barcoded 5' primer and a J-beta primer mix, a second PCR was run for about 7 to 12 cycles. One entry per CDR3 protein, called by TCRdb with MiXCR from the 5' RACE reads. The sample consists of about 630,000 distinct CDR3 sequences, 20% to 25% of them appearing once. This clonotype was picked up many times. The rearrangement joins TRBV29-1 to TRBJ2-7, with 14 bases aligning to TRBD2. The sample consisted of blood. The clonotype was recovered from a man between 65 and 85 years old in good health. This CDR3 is CSVLTGTSGGSYEQYF. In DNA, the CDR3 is TGCAGCGTTCTTACCGGGACTAGCGGGGGCTCCTACGAGCAGTACTTC.